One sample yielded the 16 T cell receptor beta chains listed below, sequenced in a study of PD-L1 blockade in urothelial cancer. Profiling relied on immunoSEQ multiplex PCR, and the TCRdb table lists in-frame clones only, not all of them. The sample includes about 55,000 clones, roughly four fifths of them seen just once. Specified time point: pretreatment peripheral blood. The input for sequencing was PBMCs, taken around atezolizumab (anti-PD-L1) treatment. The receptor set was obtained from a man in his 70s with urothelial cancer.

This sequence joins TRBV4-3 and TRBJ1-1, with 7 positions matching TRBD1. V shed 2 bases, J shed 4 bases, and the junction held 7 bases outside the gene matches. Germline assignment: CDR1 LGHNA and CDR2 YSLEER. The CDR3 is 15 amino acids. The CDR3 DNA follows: TGCGCCAGCAGCCAAAATACAGGGGCACGCACTGAAGCTTTCTTT. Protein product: CASSQNTGARTEAFF.

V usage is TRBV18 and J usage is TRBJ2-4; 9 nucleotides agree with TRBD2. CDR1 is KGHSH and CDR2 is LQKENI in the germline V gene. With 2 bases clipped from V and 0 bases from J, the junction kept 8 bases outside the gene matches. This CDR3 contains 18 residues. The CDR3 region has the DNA TGTGCCAGCTCACCATCGCTAGCGGGAAGGGGAGCCAAAAACATTCAGTACTTC. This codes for CASSPSLAGRGAKNIQYF. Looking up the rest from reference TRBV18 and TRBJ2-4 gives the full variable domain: NAGVMQNPRHLVRRRGQEARLRCSPMKGHSHVYWYRQLPEEGLKFMVYLQKENIIDESGMPKERFSAEFPKEGPSILRIQQVVRGDSAAYFCASSPSLAGRGAKNIQYFGAGTRLSVL.

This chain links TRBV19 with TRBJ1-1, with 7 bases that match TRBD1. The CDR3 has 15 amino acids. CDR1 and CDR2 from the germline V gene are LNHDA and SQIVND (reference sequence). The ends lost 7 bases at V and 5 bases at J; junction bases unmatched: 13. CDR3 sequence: CASTSGRQGKTEAFF. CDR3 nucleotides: TGTGCCAGTACCTCGGGAAGACAGGGAAAAACTGAAGCTTTCTTT.

The CDR3, as DNA: TGTGCCAGCATGAAGGGGGACACCTCCCAAGAGACCCAGTACTTC. This encodes CASMKGDTSQETQYF. The genes are TRBV6-1 and TRBJ2-5; D is possibly TRBD1 (6 bases). Trimming took off 7 bases at V and 1 base at J, with 16 bases between the two ends. Germline V CDR1 and CDR2: MNHNS, SASEGT. This CDR3 spans 15 amino acids.

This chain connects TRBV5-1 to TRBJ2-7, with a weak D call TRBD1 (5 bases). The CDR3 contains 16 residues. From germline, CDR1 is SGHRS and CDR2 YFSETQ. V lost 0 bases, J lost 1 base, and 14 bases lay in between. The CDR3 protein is CASSLDRPPRSYEQYF. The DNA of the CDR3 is TGCGCCAGCAGCTTGGACAGGCCACCCAGGTCCTACGAGCAGTACTTC.

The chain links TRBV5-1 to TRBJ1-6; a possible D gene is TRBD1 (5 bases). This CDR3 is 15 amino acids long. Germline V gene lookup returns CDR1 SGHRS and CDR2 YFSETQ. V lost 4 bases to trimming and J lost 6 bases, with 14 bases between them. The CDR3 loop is CASSREGNSNSPLHF. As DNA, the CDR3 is TGCGCCAGCAGCAGGGAGGGGAATAGTAATTCACCCCTCCACTTT. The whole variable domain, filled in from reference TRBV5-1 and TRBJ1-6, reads KAGVTQTPRYLIKTRGQQVTLSCSPISGHRSVSWYQQTPGQGLQFLFEYFSETQRNKGNFPGRFSGRQFSNSRSEMNVSTLELGDSALYLCASSREGNSNSPLHFGNGTRLTVT.

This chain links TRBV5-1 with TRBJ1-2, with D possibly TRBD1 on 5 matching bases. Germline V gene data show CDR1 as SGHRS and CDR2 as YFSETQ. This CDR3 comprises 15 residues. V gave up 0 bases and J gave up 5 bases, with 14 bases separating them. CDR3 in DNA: TGCGCCAGCAGCTTGGATGGAGGGACGGAGTATGGCTACACCTTC. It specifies CASSLDGGTEYGYTF.

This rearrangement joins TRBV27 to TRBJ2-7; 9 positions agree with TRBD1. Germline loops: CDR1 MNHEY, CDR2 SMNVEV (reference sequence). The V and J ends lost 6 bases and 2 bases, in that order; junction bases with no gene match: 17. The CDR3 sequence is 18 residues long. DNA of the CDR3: TGTGCCAGCAGCTTACGCATATCCACAGGGGGCGGAACCTACGAGCAGTACTTC. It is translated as CASSLRISTGGGTYEQYF.

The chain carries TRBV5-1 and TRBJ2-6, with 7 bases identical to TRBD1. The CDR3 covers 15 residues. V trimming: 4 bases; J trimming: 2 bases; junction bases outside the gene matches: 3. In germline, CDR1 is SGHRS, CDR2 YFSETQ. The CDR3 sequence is CASSPDRAGANVLTF. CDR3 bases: TGCGCCAGCAGCCCCGACAGGGCTGGGGCCAACGTCCTGACTTTC. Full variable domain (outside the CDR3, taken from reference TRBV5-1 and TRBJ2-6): KAGVTQTPRYLIKTRGQQVTLSCSPISGHRSVSWYQQTPGQGLQFLFEYFSETQRNKGNFPGRFSGRQFSNSRSEMNVSTLELGDSALYLCASSPDRAGANVLTFGAGSRLTVL.

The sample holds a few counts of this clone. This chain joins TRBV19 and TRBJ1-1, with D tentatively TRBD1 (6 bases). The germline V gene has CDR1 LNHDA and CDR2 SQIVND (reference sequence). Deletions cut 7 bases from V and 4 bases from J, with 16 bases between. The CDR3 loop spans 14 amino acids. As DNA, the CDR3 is TGTGCCAGTACCCTGACAGGCCCATCCACTGAAGCTTTCTTT. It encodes CASTLTGPSTEAFF.

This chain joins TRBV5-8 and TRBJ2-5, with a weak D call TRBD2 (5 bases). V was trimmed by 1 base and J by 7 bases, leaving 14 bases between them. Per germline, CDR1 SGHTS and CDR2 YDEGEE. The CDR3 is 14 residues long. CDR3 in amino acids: CASSLRPEGATQYF. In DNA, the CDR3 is TGTGCCAGCAGCTTGCGTCCCGAGGGAGCGACCCAGTACTTC.

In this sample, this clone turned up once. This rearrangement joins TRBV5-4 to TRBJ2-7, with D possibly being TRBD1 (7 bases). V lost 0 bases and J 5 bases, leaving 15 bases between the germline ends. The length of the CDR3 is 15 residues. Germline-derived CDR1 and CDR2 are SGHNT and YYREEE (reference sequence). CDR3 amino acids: CASSLVQGGFDEQYF. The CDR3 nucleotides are TGTGCCAGCAGCTTGGTTCAGGGGGGTTTCGACGAGCAGTACTTC.

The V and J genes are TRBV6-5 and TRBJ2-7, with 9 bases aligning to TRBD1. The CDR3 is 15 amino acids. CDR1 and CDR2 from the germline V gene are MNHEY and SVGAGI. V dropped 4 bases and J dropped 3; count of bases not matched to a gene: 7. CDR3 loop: CASSFARTGDYEQYF. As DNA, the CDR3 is TGTGCCAGCAGTTTTGCTCGGACAGGGGACTACGAGCAGTACTTC.

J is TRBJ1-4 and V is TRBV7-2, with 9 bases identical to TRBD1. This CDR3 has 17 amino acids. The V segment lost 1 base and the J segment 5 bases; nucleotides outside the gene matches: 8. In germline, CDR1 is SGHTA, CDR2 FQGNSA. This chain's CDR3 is CASSLGQGVLKNEKLFF. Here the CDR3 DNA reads TGTGCCAGCAGCTTAGGACAGGGGGTGCTTAAAAATGAAAAACTGTTTTTT.

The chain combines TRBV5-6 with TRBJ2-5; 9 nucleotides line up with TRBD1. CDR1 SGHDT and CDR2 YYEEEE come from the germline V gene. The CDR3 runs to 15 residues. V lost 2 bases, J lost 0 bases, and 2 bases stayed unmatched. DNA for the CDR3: TGTGCCAGCAGCTTCGGGACAGGGCACCAAGAGACCCAGTACTTC. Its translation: CASSFGTGHQETQYF.

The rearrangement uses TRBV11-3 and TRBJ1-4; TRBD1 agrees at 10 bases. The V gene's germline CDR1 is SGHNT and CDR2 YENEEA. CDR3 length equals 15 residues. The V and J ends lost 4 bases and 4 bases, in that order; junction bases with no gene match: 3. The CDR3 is CASSSGDRGNEKLFF. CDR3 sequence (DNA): TGTGCCAGCAGCTCCGGGGACAGGGGTAATGAAAAACTGTTTTTT.